The text below deals with one TCR beta chain. The antigen remains unidentified. The data were taken from a study of cytomegalovirus exposure and HLA in healthy donors. PCR primers comprised 60 Vbeta and 13 Jbeta primers. Original processing methods: Roughly 81 million unique TCR beta chains, roughly 10 million shared, were counted in a later analysis. Clones were read by immunoSEQ multiplex PCR, and TCRdb kept only the in-frame ones, dropping some. The V and J calls and clone size come from that table; D and trimming were worked out from the DNA. The data show roughly 160,000 clones, 80% to 85% seen once. The CDR3 runs 15 residues. The V end lost 10 bases, the J end lost 4 bases, and 17 bases lay between the germline ends. CDR1 is SEHNR, CDR2 FQNEAQ, per germline (reference sequence). Study-wide findings and caveats: Rare TCR sequences predominated, though certain public TCRs were found in many donors.

The genes are TRBV7-9 and TRBJ1-6; the D gene is possibly TRBD1 (5 bases). The sequencing input was PBMCs. The receptor was isolated from a male donor in good health and CMV-seronegative. In nucleotides, the CDR3 is TGTGCCACCGAAGGAGTTGGGGGGTATAATTCACCCCTCCACTTT. It is translated as CATEGVGGYNSPLHF. Combining the CDR3 with reference TRBV7-9 and TRBJ1-6 gives the whole variable domain DTGVSQNPRHKITKRGQNVTFRCDPISEHNRLYWYRQTLGQGPEFLTYFQNEAQLEKSRLLSDRFSAERPKGSFSTLEIQRTEQGDSAMYLCATEGVGGYNSPLHFGNGTRLTVT.